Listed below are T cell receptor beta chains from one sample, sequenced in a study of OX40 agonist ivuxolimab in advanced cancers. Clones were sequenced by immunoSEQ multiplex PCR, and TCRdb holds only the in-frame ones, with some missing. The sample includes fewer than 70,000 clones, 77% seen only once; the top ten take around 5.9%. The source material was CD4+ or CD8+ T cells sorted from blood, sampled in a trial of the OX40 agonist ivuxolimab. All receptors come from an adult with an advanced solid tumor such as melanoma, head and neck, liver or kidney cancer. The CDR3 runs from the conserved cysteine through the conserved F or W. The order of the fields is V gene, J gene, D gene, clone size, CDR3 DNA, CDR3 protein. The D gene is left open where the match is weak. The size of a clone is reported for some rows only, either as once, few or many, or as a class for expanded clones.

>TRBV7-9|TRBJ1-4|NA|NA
TGTGCCAGCAGCCCCAGAGGCGCTACGAGATCAACTAATGAAAAACTGTTTTTT
CASSPRGATRSTNEKLFF
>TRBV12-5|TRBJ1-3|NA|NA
TGTGCTAGTGGTCCCGCCCTGCTACGGTCAGGAAACACCATATATTTT
CASGPALLRSGNTIYF
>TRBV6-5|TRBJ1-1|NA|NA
TGTGCCAGCAGTCTTCGACAGGCTCACACTGAAGCTTTCTTT
CASSLRQAHTEAFF
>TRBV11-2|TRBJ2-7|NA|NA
TGTGCCAGCAGCTTACGAGCAGGGACCTTTAGCGACGAGCAGTACTTC
CASSLRAGTFSDEQYF
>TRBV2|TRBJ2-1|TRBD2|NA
TGTGCCAGCAGGACGACCGGGACTAGCGGGACCCGGCAGTTCTTC
CASRTTGTSGTRQFF
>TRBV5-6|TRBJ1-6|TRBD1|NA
TGTGCCAGCAGCTTGGGGGCAGGGGGGCCCTATAATTCACCCCTCCACTTT
CASSLGAGGPYNSPLHF
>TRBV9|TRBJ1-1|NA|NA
TGTGCCAGCAGCGTAGAGGCAGGCCTCATGAACACTGAAGCTTTCTTT
CASSVEAGLMNTEAFF
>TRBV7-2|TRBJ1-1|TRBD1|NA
TGTGCCAGCAGCGTTCAGGGGGAGACTGAAGCTTTCTTT
CASSVQGETEAFF
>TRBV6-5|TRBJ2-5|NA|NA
TGTGCCAGCAGTGAAGACTACCCCCGGGAGACCCAGTACTTC
CASSEDYPRETQYF
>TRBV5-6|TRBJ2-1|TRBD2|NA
TGTGCCAGCAGCCCGGGGACTAGCGGGACTGAGCAGTTCTTC
CASSPGTSGTEQFF
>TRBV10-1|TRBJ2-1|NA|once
TGCGCCAGCAGTGAAGGCCGCAGCTCCTACAATGAGCAGTTCTTC
CASSEGRSSYNEQFF
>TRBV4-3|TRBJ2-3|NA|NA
TGCGCCAGCAGCCGTTCAGGGGGGGTAGATACGCAGTATTTT
CASSRSGGVDTQYF
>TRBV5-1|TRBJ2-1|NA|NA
TGCGCCAGCAGCTATCCGGGGGCATCTTACAATGAGCAGTTCTTC
CASSYPGASYNEQFF
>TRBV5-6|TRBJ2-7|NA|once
TGTGCCAGCAGCCCGACCGGCCGAACGGGGGAGCAGTACTTC
CASSPTGRTGEQYF
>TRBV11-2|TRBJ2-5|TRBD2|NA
TGTGCCAGCCGGCTAGGACTAGCCCTCCAAGAGACCCAGTACTTC
CASRLGLALQETQYF
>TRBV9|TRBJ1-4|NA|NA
TGTGCCAGCAGCGTAAGGCCGGGATATGAAAAACTGTTTTTT
CASSVRPGYEKLFF
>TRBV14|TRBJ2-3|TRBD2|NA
TGTGCCAGCAGCCAAGGGTCTAGCGGGAGCACAGATACGCAGTATTTT
CASSQGSSGSTDTQYF
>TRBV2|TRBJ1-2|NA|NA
TGTGCCAGCAGTGTCCAAGTAGAGTATGGCTACACCTTC
CASSVQVEYGYTF
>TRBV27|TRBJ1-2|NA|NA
TGTGCCAGCAGCCTTCACAGAGCTAACTATGGCTACACCTTC
CASSLHRANYGYTF
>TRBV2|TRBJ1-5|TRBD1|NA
TGTGCCAGCGCCCAGGACAGGTTCAATCAGCCCCAGCATTTT
CASAQDRFNQPQHF
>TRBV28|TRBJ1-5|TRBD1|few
TGTGCCAGCAGTACCTCCGGGACAGGGACCCAGCCCCAGCATTTT
CASSTSGTGTQPQHF
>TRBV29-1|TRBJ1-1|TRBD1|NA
TGCAGCGCCCCGGACAGGGGAGGCACTGAAGCTTTCTTT
CSAPDRGGTEAFF
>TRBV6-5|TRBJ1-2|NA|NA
TGTGCCAGCACCCGGACTGCGACCTATGGCTACACCTTC
CASTRTATYGYTF
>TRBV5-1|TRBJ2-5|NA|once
TGCGCCAGCAGCTTGGGACTCCCTCAAGAGACCCAGTACTTC
CASSLGLPQETQYF
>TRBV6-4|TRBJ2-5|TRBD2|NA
TGTGCCAGCACCGCACTAGCGGGGGATATGACCCAGTACTTC
CASTALAGDMTQYF
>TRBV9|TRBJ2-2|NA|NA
TGTGCCAGCAGCCCTCGACAGGAGCCTTCCACCGGGGAGCTGTTTTTT
CASSPRQEPSTGELFF
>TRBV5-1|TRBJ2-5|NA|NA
TGCGCCAGCAGCACGGAGACCCAGTACTTC
CASSTETQYF
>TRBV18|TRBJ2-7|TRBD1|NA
TGTGCCAGCTCACCAGCAGACAGGGGCGAGCAGTACTTC
CASSPADRGEQYF
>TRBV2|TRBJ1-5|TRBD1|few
TGTGCCAGCAAGTCGACAGGGGCTCAGCCCCAGCATTTT
CASKSTGAQPQHF
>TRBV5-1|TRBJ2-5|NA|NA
TGCGCCAGCAGGGCGGGCAGCCAAGAGACCCAGTACTTC
CASRAGSQETQYF
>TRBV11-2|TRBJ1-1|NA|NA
TGTGCCAGCAGCTTTATGGGTTGGACTGAAGCTTTCTTT
CASSFMGWTEAFF
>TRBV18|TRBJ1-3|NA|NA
TGTGCCAGCTCATCATATCGAGACTCTGGAAACACCATATATTTT
CASSSYRDSGNTIYF
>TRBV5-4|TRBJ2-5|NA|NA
TGTGCCAGCAGCTCCGATTTATCGGGGGCGTCGTACCAAGAGACCCAGTACTTC
CASSSDLSGASYQETQYF
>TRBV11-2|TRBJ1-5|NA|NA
TGTGCCAGCAGTCCTGACACAATCTATCAGCCCCAGCATTTT
CASSPDTIYQPQHF
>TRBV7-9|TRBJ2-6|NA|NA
TGTGCCAGCAGCTTGGGAACTGTCAACTCTGGGGCCAACGTCCTGACTTTC
CASSLGTVNSGANVLTF
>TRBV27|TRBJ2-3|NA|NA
TGTGCCAGCAGTTTCCCTGAGGCTGTTACGCAGTATTTT
CASSFPEAVTQYF
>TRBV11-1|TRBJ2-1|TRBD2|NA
TGTGCCAGCAGCTTGACTAGCGGGGGCTACAATGAGCAGTTCTTC
CASSLTSGGYNEQFF
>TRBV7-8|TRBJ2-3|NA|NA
TGTGCCAGCAGCTTAGGCGGAGTGGGTACGCAGTATTTT
CASSLGGVGTQYF
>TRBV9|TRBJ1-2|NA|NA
TGTGCCAGCAGCGTAGCACCCCCAGGGGCTAACTATGGCTACACCTTC
CASSVAPPGANYGYTF
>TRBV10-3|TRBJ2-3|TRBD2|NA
TGTGCCATCAGCTCTCCTAGCGGGAGAACAGATACGCAGTATTTT
CAISSPSGRTDTQYF
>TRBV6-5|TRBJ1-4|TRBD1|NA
TGTGCCACCTCAGGGGGTATTAATGAAAAACTGTTTTTT
CATSGGINEKLFF
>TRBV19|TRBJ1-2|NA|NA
TGTGCCAGTAGTATTAACAGGGCAGACTATGGCTACACCTTC
CASSINRADYGYTF
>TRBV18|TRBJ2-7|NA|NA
TGTGCCAGCTCACCCGGCAGGGTAGGTAACGAGCAGTACTTC
CASSPGRVGNEQYF
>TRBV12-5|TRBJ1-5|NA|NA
TGTGCTAGGGCGGCTTCGGCAGGGAGATTTGATGGTCAGCCCCAGCATTTT
CARAASAGRFDGQPQHF
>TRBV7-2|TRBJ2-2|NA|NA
TGTGCCAGCAGCTTAGAGGCCTTCACCGGGGAGCTGTTTTTT
CASSLEAFTGELFF
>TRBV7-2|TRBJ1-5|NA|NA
TGTGCCAGCAGCAGAGGGGGCAATCAGCCCCAGCATTTT
CASSRGGNQPQHF
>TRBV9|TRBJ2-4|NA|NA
TGTGCCAGCAGCGTGGGGACTCAAGCCAAAAACATTCAGTACTTC
CASSVGTQAKNIQYF
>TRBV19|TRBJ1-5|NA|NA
TGTGCCAGTAGTATAGTTTCCCAGGGGCATCAGCCCCAGCATTTT
CASSIVSQGHQPQHF
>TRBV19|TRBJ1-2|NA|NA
TGTGCCAGTAGCTTTCTGGGACAACCTGATGGCTACACCTTC
CASSFLGQPDGYTF
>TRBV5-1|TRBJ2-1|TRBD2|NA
TGCGCCAGCAGCTTGCAAGCGGGAGCCACCTACAATGAGCAGTTCTTC
CASSLQAGATYNEQFF
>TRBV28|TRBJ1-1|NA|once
TGTGCCAGCAGTTTGAACAGGCAAGCTTTCTTT
CASSLNRQAFF
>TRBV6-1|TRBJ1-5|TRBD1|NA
TGTGCCAGCAGGAGGGGACAGGATCCTAATCAGCCCCAGCATTTT
CASRRGQDPNQPQHF
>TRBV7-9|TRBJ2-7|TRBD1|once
TGTGCCAGCAGCGGAAAGACTCCGTGGGGACAGGGGACCGGGGAGCAGTACTTC
CASSGKTPWGQGTGEQYF
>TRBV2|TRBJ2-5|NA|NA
TGTGCCAGCAGCCCCAGGCGGGGCCCGTACCAAGAGACCCAGTACTTC
CASSPRRGPYQETQYF
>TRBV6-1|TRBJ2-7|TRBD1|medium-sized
TGTGCCAGCAGTACCCGACAGGGGGTCTACGAGCAGTACTTC
CASSTRQGVYEQYF